The present TCR beta chain was sequenced within a study of identical twins. The V gene's germline CDR1 is DFQATT and CDR2 SNEGSKA (reference sequence). The CDR3 length is 13 residues. V lost 3 bases and J 7 bases, leaving 13 bases between the germline ends. As concerns this clonotype: The target antigen is unknown.

Study-wide results and limits: Donors were not followed over many years; analysis was cross-sectional. Because invariant MAIT and iNKT cells could be present, zero-insertion analyses could be partly confounded.

TCRdb called the 5' RACE reads again in MiXCR, with one record for every CDR3 protein. Among roughly 1,500,000 distinct CDR3 sequences listed, around 33% were seen once. The sequenced sample was cord blood. The source of this sequence is a newborn girl in good health. V and J are TRBV20-1 and TRBJ2-1; D remains unclear. Here the CDR3 reads CSASRGVVNEQFF. CDR3 nucleotide sequence: TGCAGTGCTAGCCGTGGTGTTGTAAATGAGCAGTTCTTC.